A selection of T cell receptor beta chains follows, all from one sample in a study of control samples from healthy donors and cancer patients. Sequencing used immunoSEQ multiplex PCR; TCRdb keeps in-frame clones, though not all of them. The repertoire holds 170,000 or so clones, with 90% to 95% as singletons. Sequenced sample: blood. Every receptor here comes from a young man in good health. CDR3s include the opening cysteine and the closing phenylalanine or tryptophan. The D gene is left open where the match is weak. The size field is filled for only some rows; it gives once, few, many or a size class.

cdr3_length clone_size j_call d_call v_call cdr3_nt cdr3_aa
16 - TRBJ1-1 - TRBV12-2 TGTGCAAGTCGCTTAGCGAATTGCCCCAGGGGTAATGAAGCTTTCTTT CASRLANCPRGNEAFF
15 - TRBJ2-7 TRBD1 TRBV5-4 TGTGCCAGCAGCTTAGGGGGACAGGGGATGTACGAGCAGTACTTC CASSLGGQGMYEQYF
14 once TRBJ1-6 - TRBV6-5 TGTGCCAGCAGTTACAGCCCTTATAATTCACCCCTCCACTTT CASSYSPYNSPLHF
14 - TRBJ1-1 TRBD1 TRBV10-3 TGTGCCATCAGGCCGGGACAGGGGGCCACTGAAGCTTTCTTT CAIRPGQGATEAFF
15 - TRBJ2-3 - TRBV28 TGTGCCAGCAGTTTAGGTCTAGCCAGCACAGATACGCAGTATTTT CASSLGLASTDTQYF
19 - TRBJ2-1 - TRBV28 TGTGCCAGCACCCACCCCGTGTTTTTAGCGGCGGAGGCTTTCAATGAGCAGTTCTTC CASTHPVFLAAEAFNEQFF
12 - TRBJ2-7 - TRBV3-1/TRBV3-2 TGTGCCAGCAGCCAGGTGTCCTACGAGCAGTACTTC CASSQVSYEQYF
13 - TRBJ2-2 - TRBV2 TGTGCCAGCAGGGGGGCCGGGACCGGGGAGCTGTTTTTT CASRGAGTGELFF
13 few TRBJ2-5 - TRBV10-1 TGCGCCAGCAGTGGGACTATAGGGGAGACCCAGTACTTC CASSGTIGETQYF
17 - TRBJ2-3 TRBD2 TRBV7-6 TGTGCCAGCAGCTTAGCGGTAGCGGGGGATATCACAGATACGCAGTATTTT CASSLAVAGDITDTQYF
16 once TRBJ2-1 - TRBV4-1 TGCGCCAGCAGCGTTGGGACGACCTCAACGTACAATGAGCAGTTCTTC CASSVGTTSTYNEQFF
14 - TRBJ2-4 - TRBV4-1 TGCGCCAGCAGCCACCCCGGAGGGGAAAACATTCAGTACTTC CASSHPGGENIQYF
15 - TRBJ2-5 - TRBV5-1 TGCGCCAGCAGCCCTAGCGAGACAGGGACAGAGACCCAGTACTTC CASSPSETGTETQYF
14 - TRBJ2-3 - TRBV27 TGTGCCAGCAGTTTATATCTAGCCACAGATACGCAGTATTTT CASSLYLATDTQYF
14 - TRBJ1-4 - TRBV7-2 TGTGCCAGCAGCTTAAGGGGCACTAATGAAAAACTGTTTTTT CASSLRGTNEKLFF